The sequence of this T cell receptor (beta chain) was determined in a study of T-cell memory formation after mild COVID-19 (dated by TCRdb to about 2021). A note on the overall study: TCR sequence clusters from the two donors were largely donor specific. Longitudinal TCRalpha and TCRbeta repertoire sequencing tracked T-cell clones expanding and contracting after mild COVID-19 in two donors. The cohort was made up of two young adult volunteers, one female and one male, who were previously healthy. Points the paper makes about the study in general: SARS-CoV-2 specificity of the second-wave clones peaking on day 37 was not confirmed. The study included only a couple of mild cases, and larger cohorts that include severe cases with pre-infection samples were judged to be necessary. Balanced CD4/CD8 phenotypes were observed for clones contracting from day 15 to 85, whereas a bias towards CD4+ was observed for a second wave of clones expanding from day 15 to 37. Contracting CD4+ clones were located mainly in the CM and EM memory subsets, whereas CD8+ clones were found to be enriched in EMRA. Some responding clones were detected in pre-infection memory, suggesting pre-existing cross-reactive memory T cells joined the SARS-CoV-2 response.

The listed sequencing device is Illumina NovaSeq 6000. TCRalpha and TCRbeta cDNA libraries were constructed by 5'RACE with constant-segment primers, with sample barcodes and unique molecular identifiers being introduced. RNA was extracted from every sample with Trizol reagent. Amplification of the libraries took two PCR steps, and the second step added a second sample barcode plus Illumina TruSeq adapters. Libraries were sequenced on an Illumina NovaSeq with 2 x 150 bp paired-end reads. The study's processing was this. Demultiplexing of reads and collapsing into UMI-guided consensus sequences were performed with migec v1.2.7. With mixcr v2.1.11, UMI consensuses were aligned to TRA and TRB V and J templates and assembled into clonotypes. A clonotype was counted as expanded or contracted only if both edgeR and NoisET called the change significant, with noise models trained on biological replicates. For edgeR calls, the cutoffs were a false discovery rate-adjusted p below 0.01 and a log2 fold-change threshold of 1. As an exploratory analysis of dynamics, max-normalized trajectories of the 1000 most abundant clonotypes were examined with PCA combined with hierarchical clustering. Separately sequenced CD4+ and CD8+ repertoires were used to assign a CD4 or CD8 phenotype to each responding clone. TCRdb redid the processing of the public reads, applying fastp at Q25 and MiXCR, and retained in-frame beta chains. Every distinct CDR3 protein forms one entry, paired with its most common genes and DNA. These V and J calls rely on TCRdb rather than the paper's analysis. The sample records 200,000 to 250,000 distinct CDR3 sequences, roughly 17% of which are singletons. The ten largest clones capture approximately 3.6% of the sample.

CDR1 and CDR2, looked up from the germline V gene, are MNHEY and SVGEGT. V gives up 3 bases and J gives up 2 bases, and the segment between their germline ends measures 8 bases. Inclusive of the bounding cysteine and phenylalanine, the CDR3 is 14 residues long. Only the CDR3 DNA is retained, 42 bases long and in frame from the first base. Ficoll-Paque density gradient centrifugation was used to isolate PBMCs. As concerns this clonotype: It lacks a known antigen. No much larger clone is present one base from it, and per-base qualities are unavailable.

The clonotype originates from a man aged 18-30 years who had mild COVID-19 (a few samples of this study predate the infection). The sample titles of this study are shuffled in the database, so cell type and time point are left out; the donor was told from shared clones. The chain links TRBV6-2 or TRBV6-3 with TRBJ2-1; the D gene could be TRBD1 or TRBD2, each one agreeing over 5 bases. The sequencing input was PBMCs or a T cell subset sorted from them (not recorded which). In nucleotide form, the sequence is TGTGCCAGCAGTTATGGGACCCCCTACAATGAGCAGTTCTTC. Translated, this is CASSYGTPYNEQFF.